This T cell receptor beta chain was recovered during a study of T cells after yellow fever vaccination. TCRdb reprocessed the 5' RACE reads with MiXCR, giving one entry per CDR3 protein. The top ten clones hold around 17% of a sample with 300,000 to 350,000 distinct CDR3 sequences, roughly 7.5% of them seen once. The germline CDR1 and CDR2 sequences are SGHTA and FQGNSA. The V end lost 8 bases, the J end lost 2 bases, and 15 bases lay between the germline ends. The CDR3 is 14 amino acids. This specimen consisted of PBMCs, obtained about 41 days after the first yellow fever vaccination. The receptor comes from a man aged 18 to 30 who received the YFV17D yellow fever vaccine. This chain uses TRBV7-2 with TRBJ1-1; no clear D gene. This chain's CDR3 is CASGYGRYNTEAFF. The CDR3 region has the DNA TGTGCCAGCGGCTACGGGAGGTATAACACTGAAGCTTTCTTT.